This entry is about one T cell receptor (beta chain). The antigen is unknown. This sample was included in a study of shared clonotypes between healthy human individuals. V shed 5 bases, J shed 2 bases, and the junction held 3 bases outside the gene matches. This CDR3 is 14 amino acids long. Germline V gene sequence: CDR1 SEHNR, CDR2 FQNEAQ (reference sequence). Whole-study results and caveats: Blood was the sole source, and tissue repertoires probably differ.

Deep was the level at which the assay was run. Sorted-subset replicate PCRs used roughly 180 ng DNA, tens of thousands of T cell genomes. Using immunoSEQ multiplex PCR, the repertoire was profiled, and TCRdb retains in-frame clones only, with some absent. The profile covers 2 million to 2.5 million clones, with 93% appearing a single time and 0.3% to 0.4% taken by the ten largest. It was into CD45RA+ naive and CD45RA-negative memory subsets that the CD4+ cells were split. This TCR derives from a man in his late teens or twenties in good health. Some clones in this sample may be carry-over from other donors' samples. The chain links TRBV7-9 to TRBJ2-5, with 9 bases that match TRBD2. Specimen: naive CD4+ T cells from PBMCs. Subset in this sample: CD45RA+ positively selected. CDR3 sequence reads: CASSLSGRQETQYF. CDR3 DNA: TGTGCCAGCAGCCTTAGCGGGAGACAAGAGACCCAGTACTTC.